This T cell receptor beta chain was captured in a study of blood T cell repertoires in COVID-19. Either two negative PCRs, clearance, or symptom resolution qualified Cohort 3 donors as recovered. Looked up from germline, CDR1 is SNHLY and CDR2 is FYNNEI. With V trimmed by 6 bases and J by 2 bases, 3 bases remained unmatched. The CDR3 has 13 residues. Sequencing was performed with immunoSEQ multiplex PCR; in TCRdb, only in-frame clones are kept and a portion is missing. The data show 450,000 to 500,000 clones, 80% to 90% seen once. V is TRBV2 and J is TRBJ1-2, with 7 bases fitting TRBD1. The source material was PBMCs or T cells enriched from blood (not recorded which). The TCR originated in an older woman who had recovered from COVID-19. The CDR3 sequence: CASSGTANYGYTF. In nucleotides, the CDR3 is TGTGCCAGCAGCGGGACAGCAAACTATGGCTACACCTTC.